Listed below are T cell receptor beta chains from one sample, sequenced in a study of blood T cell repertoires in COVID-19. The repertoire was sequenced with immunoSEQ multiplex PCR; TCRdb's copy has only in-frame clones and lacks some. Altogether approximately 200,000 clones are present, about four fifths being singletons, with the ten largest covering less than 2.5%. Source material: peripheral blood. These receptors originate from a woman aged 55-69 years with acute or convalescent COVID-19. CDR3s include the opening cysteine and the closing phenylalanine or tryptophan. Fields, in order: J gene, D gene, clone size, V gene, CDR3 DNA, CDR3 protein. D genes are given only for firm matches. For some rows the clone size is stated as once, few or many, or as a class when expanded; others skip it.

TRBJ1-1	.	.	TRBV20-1	TGCAGTGCTAGTCACTCAGGGCATGAAGCTTTCTTT	CSASHSGHEAFF
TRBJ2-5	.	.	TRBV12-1	TGTGCCAGGCGGGCGGCGTGGGAGACCCAGTACTTC	CARRAAWETQYF
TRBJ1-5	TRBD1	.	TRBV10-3	TGTGCCATCAGTGTACTAGGGCAGGGGGCCGGTCAGCCCCAGCATTTT	CAISVLGQGAGQPQHF
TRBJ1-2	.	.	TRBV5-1	TGCGCCAGCAGCCCCGCCACCGGCAGCGGTGGTGGCTACACCTTC	CASSPATGSGGGYTF
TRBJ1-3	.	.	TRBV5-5	TGTGCCAGCAGCCCCCCCGGGAGCTCTGGAAACACCATATATTTT	CASSPPGSSGNTIYF
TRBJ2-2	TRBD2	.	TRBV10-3	TGTGCCATCAGTGTGGAGCGGGGAGGCACCGGGGAGCTGTTTTTT	CAISVERGGTGELFF
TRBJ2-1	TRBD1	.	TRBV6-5	TGTGCCAGCAGTAAAATAGGGACAGATGAGCAGTTCTTC	CASSKIGTDEQFF
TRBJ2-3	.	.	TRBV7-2	TGTGCCAGCAGCCAGAACACAGATACGCAGTATTTT	CASSQNTDTQYF
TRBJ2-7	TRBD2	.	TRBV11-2	TGTGCCAGCAGCTTAGATCTAGCGGGGAACTCCTACGAGCAGTACTTC	CASSLDLAGNSYEQYF
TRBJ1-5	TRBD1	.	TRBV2	TGTGCCAGCAGAGACAGGGGGCGTCAGCCCCAGCATTTT	CASRDRGRQPQHF
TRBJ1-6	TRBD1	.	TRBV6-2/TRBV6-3	TGTGCCAGCAGTCTGGGACAGCAAAATTCACCCCTCCACTTT	CASSLGQQNSPLHF
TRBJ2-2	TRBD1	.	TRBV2	TGTGCCAGCCGACCCCTCAGGGGGTCAGGCACCGGGGAGCTGTTTTTT	CASRPLRGSGTGELFF
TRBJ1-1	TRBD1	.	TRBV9	TGTGCCAGCAGCGTAGCTGGGACAGGGGAGGATGCTTTCTTT	CASSVAGTGEDAFF
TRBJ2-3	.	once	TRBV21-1	TGTGCCAGCAGCAAAGGACTTTGCAAATTGAGCGCAGATACGCAGTATTTT	CASSKGLCKLSADTQYF
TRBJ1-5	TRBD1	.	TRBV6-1	TGTGCCAGCAGTGAACTGGGACAGTACAATCAGCCCCAGCATTTT	CASSELGQYNQPQHF
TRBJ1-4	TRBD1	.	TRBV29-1	TGCAGCGTCAGCGCCGGGACAGGGATTGAAAAACTGTTTTTT	CSVSAGTGIEKLFF
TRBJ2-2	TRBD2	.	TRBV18	TGTGCCAGCTCACCCGGTAGCGGGGCTCCAAACACCGGGGAGCTGTTTTTT	CASSPGSGAPNTGELFF
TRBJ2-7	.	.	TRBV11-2	TGTGCCAGCAGCTTATTCAGAGAAGGGGTCGAGCAGTACTTC	CASSLFREGVEQYF
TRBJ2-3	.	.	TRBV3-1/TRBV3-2	TGTGCCAGCAGCCAAGACAGGGGTACAGATACGCAGTATTTT	CASSQDRGTDTQYF
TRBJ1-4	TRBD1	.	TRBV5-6	TGTGCCAGCAGCCCGGGACAGGTGAAACAAAAACTGTTTTTT	CASSPGQVKQKLFF
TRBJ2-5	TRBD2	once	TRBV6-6	TGTGCCAGCAGGAGCGGGGGGGCTTTGGAGACCCAGTACTTC	CASRSGGALETQYF
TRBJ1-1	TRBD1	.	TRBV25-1	TGTGCCAGCAGCAAGATTACAGGGGCGAACACTGAAGCTTTCTTT	CASSKITGANTEAFF
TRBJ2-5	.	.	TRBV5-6	TGTGCCAGCAGCTTTAACTACCAAGAGACCCAGTACTTC	CASSFNYQETQYF
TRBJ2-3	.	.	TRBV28	TGTGCCAGCAGTTTATCGGTAGATACGCAGTATTTT	CASSLSVDTQYF
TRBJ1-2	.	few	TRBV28	TGTGCCAGCAGTACTGCCAGGGCCGGCTACACCTTC	CASSTARAGYTF
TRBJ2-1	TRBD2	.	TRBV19	TGTGCCAGTAATCCCTCGCGGGGGGCTGATGAGCAGTTCTTC	CASNPSRGADEQFF
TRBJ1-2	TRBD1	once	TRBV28	TGTGCCAGCAGTGTACCGGGACAGATCTATGGCTACACCTTC	CASSVPGQIYGYTF
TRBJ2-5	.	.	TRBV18	TGTGCCAGCTCACCAGATGGGGGCTTAACTGCCCGTGATACCCAGTACTTC	CASSPDGGLTARDTQYF
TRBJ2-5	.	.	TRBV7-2	TGTGCCAGCAGCTTAGTTCTAGGACAGCAAGAGACCCAGTACTTC	CASSLVLGQQETQYF
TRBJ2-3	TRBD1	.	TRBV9	TGTGCCAGCAGCCCAGGGACAGCAGATACGCAGTATTTT	CASSPGTADTQYF